This TCR beta chain emerged from a study of T cells after yellow fever vaccination. V was shortened by 2 bases and J by 5 bases, with 9 bases between the two germline ends. The CDR3 covers 13 residues. CDR1 and CDR2 (germline): SGHTA, FQGNSA. Study outcomes and limitations: Some clonotypes, a small share, were shared between CD4 and CD8 compartments. Primary-vaccination clones mostly resurfaced post-booster (roughly 97% CD4, more than 80% CD8).

A process of 5'RACE template switching, which added a universal primer site and UMIs, was used to make TCR cDNA. TCRdb recomputed calls from the 5' RACE reads with MiXCR, one row per CDR3 protein. The sample shows about 400,000 distinct CDR3 sequences, around 10% of them seen only once. As concerns this clonotype: The antigen is not known.

V and J are TRBV7-2 and TRBJ1-1; D call uncertain. The TCR comes from a man in his late teens or twenties who received the YFV17D yellow fever vaccine. The sample in question was PBMCs, obtained on the day of the first yellow fever vaccination. CDR3 region: CASSLRVVTEAFF. In DNA form, the CDR3 reads TGTGCCAGCAGCTTAAGGGTGGTGACTGAAGCTTTCTTT.